This note documents a single T cell receptor beta chain sequence. The antigen remains unidentified. 60 Vbeta and 13 Jbeta primers were used in PCR. Profiled with immunoSEQ multiplex PCR; TCRdb holds only in-frame clones, not every one. The table lists approximately 54,000 clones, under 90% of them singletons. CDR1 and CDR2 (germline): SQVTM, ANQGSEA. V shed 3 bases, J shed 2 bases, and the junction held 8 bases outside the gene matches. CDR3 size: 16 residues. As for the donors, each was a healthy bone marrow donor. This sample is part of a study of cytomegalovirus exposure and HLA in healthy donors. Study context: Genetic ancestry analysis placed under 90% of the 300 to 500 donors that were genotyped in the Caucasian-associated cluster. Study results and limitations: Reports indicated that the classifier achieved high specificity and sensitivity in diagnosing cytomegalovirus status. In vitro data verified a few CMV-associated chains as specific for CMV antigens.

V gene TRBV29-1 combines with J gene TRBJ2-7; 12 nucleotides match TRBD1. The receptor comes from a young woman in good health and CMV-seronegative. Sequences were obtained from PBMCs. The CDR3: CSVDGVGQGAAYEQYF. The CDR3 DNA reads as TGCAGCGTTGACGGGGTGGGACAGGGGGCGGCCTACGAGCAGTACTTC.